Sequencing of this T cell receptor beta chain was carried out in a study of patients and donors after allogeneic stem cell transplantation. Trimming took 0 bases from V and 5 from J, leaving 9 bases between them. The CDR3 consists of 14 residues. Per germline, CDR1 SGDLS and CDR2 YYNGEE. Each CDR3 protein is one row after TCRdb ran MiXCR on the RT-PCR reads. The table records over 150,000 distinct CDR3 sequences, roughly 30% of them present only once. The chain is built from TRBV9 and TRBJ1-5; TRBD1 is a possible D gene (6 bases). Sequences were obtained from blood, either unsorted or a sorted T cell fraction (not recorded which). This TCR derives from a human donor who was either an allogeneic HSCT recipient or a stem cell or donor lymphocyte infusion donor (not recorded which). It is not recorded whose cells these are; they may come from a transplant donor. The CDR3 DNA is TGTGCCAGCAGCGTAGGGGGGGCAGATCAGCCCCAGCATTTT. It is translated as CASSVGGADQPQHF.